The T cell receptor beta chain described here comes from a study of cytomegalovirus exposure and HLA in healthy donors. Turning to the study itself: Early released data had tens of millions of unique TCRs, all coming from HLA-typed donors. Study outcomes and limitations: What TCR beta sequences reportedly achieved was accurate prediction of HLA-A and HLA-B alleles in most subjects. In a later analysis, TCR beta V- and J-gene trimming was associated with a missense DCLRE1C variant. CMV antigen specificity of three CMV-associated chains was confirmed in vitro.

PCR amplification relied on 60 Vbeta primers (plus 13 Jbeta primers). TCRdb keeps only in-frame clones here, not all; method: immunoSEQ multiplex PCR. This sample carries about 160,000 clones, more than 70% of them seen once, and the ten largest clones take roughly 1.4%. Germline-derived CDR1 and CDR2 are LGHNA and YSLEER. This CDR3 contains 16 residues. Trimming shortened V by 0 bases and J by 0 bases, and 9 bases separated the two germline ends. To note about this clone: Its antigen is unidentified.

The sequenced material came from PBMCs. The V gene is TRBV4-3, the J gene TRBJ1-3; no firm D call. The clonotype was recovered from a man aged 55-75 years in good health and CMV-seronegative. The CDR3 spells CASSQDPQISGNTIYF. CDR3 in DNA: TGCGCCAGCAGCCAAGACCCACAGATCTCTGGAAACACCATATATTTT.